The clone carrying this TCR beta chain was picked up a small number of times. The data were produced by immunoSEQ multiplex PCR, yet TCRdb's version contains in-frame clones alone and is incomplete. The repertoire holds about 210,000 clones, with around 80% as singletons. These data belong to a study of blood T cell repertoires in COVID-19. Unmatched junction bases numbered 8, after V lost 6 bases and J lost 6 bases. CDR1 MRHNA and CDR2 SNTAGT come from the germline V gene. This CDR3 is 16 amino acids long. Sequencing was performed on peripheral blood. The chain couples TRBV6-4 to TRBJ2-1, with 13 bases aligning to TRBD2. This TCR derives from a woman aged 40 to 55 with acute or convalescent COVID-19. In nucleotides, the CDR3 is TGTGCCAGCAGCGAAACTAGCGGGGGGGGTAGCAATGAGCAGTTCTTC. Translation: CASSETSGGGSNEQFF.